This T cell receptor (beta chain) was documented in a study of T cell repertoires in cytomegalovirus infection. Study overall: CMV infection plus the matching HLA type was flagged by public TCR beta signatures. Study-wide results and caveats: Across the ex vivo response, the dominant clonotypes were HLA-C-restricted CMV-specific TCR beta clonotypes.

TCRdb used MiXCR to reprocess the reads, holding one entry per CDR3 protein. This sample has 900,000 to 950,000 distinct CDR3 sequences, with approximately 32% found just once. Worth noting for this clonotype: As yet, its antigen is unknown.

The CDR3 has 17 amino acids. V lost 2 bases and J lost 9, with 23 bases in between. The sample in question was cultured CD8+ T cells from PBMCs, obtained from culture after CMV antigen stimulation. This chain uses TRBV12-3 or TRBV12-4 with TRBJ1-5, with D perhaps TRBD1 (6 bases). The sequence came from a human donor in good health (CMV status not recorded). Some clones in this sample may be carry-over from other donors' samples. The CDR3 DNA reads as TGTGCCAGCAGTTTAAGGGGGGGGCGACGCCAGGATATGCCCCAGCATTTT. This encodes CASSLRGGRRQDMPQHF.